The 28 T cell receptor beta chains presented below share a single source sample, sequenced in a study of T-cell memory formation after mild COVID-19. TCRdb re-called the 5' RACE reads through MiXCR, storing one row per CDR3 protein. The table shows about 320,000 distinct CDR3 sequences, with approximately 15% occurring only once. Source material: PBMCs or a T cell subset sorted from them (not recorded which). The source of these receptors is a man younger than 35 who had mild COVID-19 (a few samples of this study predate the infection). Cell type and time point are not known.

This clonotype showed up just a few times. This rearrangement joins TRBV28 to TRBJ2-3; D uncertain. The V end lost 6 bases, the J end lost 2 bases, and 12 bases lay between the germline ends. This CDR3 contains 14 residues. Germline V gives CDR1 MDHEN, CDR2 SYDVKM. In nucleotides, the CDR3 is TGTGCCAGCAGCCTCCCTGGGGACACAGATACGCAGTATTTT. It encodes CASSLPGDTDTQYF.

The chain uses TRBV28 and TRBJ2-5; D could derive from TRBD1 or TRBD2 (5 bases each). The CDR3 sequence is 16 residues long. The germline V gene encodes CDR1 MDHEN and CDR2 SYDVKM. Trimming stripped 6 bases from V and 4 bases from J, with 21 bases between. The CDR3 region is CASSPPEVGLGETQYF. In nucleotides, the CDR3 is TGTGCCAGCAGCCCTCCGGAGGTGGGGCTCGGAGAGACCCAGTACTTC.

The V call is TRBV2, the J call TRBJ2-6, with D tentatively TRBD1 or TRBD2 (5 bases each). The V end was cut by 6 bases, the J end by 0 bases, with 12 bases between. The CDR3 runs to 16 residues. The V gene's germline CDR1 is SNHLY and CDR2 FYNNEI. CDR3 in DNA: TGTGCCAGCAGACGGGACGGGGACTCTGGGGCCAACGTCCTGACTTTC. Translated: CASRRDGDSGANVLTF.

This clonotype was observed a handful of times. V usage is TRBV7-2 and J usage is TRBJ2-5; no reliable D call. The CDR3 is made up of 13 amino acids. CDR1 and CDR2 (germline): SGHTA, FQGNSA. V lost 10 bases, J lost 3 bases, and 15 bases lay in between. CDR3 sequence (DNA): TGTGCCACCAGTTACGGTGGGAAAGAGACCCAGTACTTC. Amino acid sequence: CATSYGGKETQYF.

This chain uses TRBV6-5 with TRBJ2-7; D is undetermined. V was trimmed by 2 bases and J by 3 bases, leaving 17 bases between them. The CDR3 covers 16 residues. Germline loops: CDR1 MNHEY, CDR2 SVGAGI. CDR3 bases: TGTGCCAGCAGTTACGGAGCAGGCCTTAGATTCTACGAGCAGTACTTC. This gives the protein CASSYGAGLRFYEQYF.

The chain uses TRBV7-9 and TRBJ1-5; D not certain. CDR3 length: 14 amino acids. Trimming took 4 bases from V and 4 from J, leaving 11 bases between them. CDR1 SEHNR and CDR2 FQNEAQ come from the germline V gene (reference sequence). For the CDR3, the DNA is TGTGCCAGCAGCTCCGGGTCCTTAAATCAGCCCCAGCATTTT. This codes for CASSSGSLNQPQHF.

This clonotype has at least ten counts. The V and J genes are TRBV6-2 or TRBV6-3 and TRBJ2-5, with D possibly being TRBD1 or TRBD2 (6 bases each). The V end was cut by 5 bases, the J end by 5 bases, with 15 bases between. The germline V gene encodes CDR1 MNHEY and CDR2 SVGEGT. There are 14 residues in the CDR3. The CDR3 nucleotides are TGTGCCAGCAGTGCCGAGGGGGGCCGCGAGACCCAGTACTTC. This codes for CASSAEGGRETQYF.

The count of this clonotype is one. This rearrangement joins TRBV6-2 or TRBV6-3 to TRBJ1-5, with D uncertain. Trimming pared 6 bases from V and 2 bases from J, leaving 14 bases between. The V gene's germline CDR1 is MNHEY and CDR2 SVGEGT. The length of the CDR3 is 15 residues. The CDR3 loop is CASSPPDAGNQPQHF. The CDR3, as DNA: TGTGCCAGCAGCCCGCCGGACGCAGGCAATCAGCCCCAGCATTTT.

This clonotype was seen a handful of times. This chain uses TRBV9 with TRBJ1-1; no clear D. This CDR3 has 16 amino acids. V was pared by 4 bases and J by 3 bases, with 19 bases between. Germline CDR1 SGDLS, CDR2 YYNGEE. The CDR3 spells CASSHNFGLDHTEAFF. The CDR3, as DNA: TGTGCCAGCAGCCACAACTTTGGGCTCGACCACACTGAAGCTTTCTTT.

This clonotype was observed a handful of times. This chain links TRBV20-1 with TRBJ2-5; 8 bases agree with TRBD2. This CDR3 region has 15 residues. The V segment lost 1 base and the J segment 5 bases; nucleotides outside the gene matches: 9. CDR1 is DFQATT, CDR2 SNEGSKA, per germline (reference sequence). CDR3 DNA sequence: TGCAGTGCTAGAGTTGCCGGGGGGGCCTGGGAGACCCAGTACTTC. This gives the protein CSARVAGGAWETQYF.

This clonotype appeared a few times. This chain uses TRBV28 with TRBJ1-5; D perhaps matches TRBD1 (6 bases). This CDR3 has 15 residues. The germline CDR1 and CDR2 sequences are MDHEN and SYDVKM. The germline V and J ends were trimmed by 2 bases and 7 bases, with 15 bases remaining between them. The CDR3 DNA sequence: TGTGCCAGCAGTTTAGGGGGCATGATAGACCAGCCCCAGCATTTT. Protein: CASSLGGMIDQPQHF.

The chain joins TRBV4-1 to TRBJ1-2, with D hard to call. The germline V gene encodes CDR1 MGHRA and CDR2 YSYEKL. V was cut by 0 bases and J by 8 bases, with 13 bases left in between. The CDR3 covers 14 residues. The CDR3 loop is CASSQEQGLGGYTF. The CDR3 region has the DNA TGCGCCAGCAGCCAAGAACAAGGGTTAGGAGGCTACACCTTC.

This clonotype was counted ten times or more. V gene TRBV6-5 combines with J gene TRBJ1-2, with no clear D. Trimming stripped 0 bases from V and 4 bases from J, with 9 bases between. Looked up from germline, CDR1 is MNHEY and CDR2 is SVGAGI. The CDR3 is made up of 14 amino acids. DNA of the CDR3: TGTGCCAGCAGTTACTCAGGCGGGCCCTATGGCTACACCTTC. This encodes CASSYSGGPYGYTF.

The gene calls are TRBV25-1 and TRBJ2-3, with D unresolved. Germline values: CDR1 MGHDK, CDR2 SYGVNS. The V and J ends lost 4 bases and 0 bases respectively, with 8 bases between them. CDR3 length: 14 residues. Here the CDR3 reads CASSGFTSTDTQYF. As DNA, the CDR3 is TGTGCCAGCAGTGGGTTCACTAGCACAGATACGCAGTATTTT.

This clonotype was detected only a few times. The chain uses TRBV20-1 and TRBJ1-2; a weak D match, TRBD1 (6 bases). This CDR3 has 13 amino acids. CDR1 DFQATT and CDR2 SNEGSKA come from the germline V gene (reference sequence). V was shortened by 6 bases and J by 4 bases, with 15 bases between the two germline ends. CDR3 DNA sequence: TGCAGTGCGCGTGCGGGGGCCGCCTATGGCTACACCTTC. This sequence encodes CSARAGAAYGYTF.

The chain's CDR3 is CASSLPPGQGYF. Here the CDR3 DNA reads TGTGCCAGCAGCCTACCGCCGGGACAGGGGTACTTC. This chain connects TRBV7-2 to TRBJ2-4, with TRBD1 matching over 9 bases. Germline V CDR1 and CDR2: SGHTA, FQGNSA. The CDR3 has 12 residues. J lost 15 bases, V lost 5 bases, and 8 bases had no gene match.

This chain uses TRBV7-6 with TRBJ2-1, with D hard to call. This CDR3 region has 16 residues. Trimming removed 1 base at V and 1 base at J, with 11 bases between. Looked up from germline, CDR1 is SGHVS and CDR2 is FNYEAQ. CDR3 loop: CASSLGPAISYNEQFF. The CDR3 nucleotides read TGTGCCAGCAGCTTAGGGCCCGCGATTTCCTACAATGAGCAGTTCTTC.

The V call is TRBV6-1, the J call TRBJ1-1; maybe TRBD1 (6 bases). Germline V gene sequence: CDR1 MNHNS, CDR2 SASEGT. Trimming stripped 0 bases from V and 4 bases from J, with 12 bases between. The CDR3 sequence is 15 residues long. Here the CDR3 DNA reads TGTGCCAGCAGTGAAGCACGCCGAGGGGGCACTGAAGCTTTCTTT. Translating it yields CASSEARRGGTEAFF.

The V call is TRBV6-2 or TRBV6-3, the J call TRBJ1-5, with 7 positions matching TRBD1. J gave up 8 bases and V 5 bases, and 15 bases lay outside the gene matches. CDR1 is MNHEY, CDR2 SVGEGT, per germline. The CDR3 is 16 residues long. CDR3 DNA sequence: TGTGCCAGCAGTCAGGGCTACAGGGGCCGGTGGGAGCCCCAGCATTTT. Residues: CASSQGYRGRWEPQHF.

The rearrangement uses TRBV28 and TRBJ1-1; weak D call: TRBD1 (5 bases). The CDR3 is 15 amino acids. V lost 2 bases to trimming and J lost 8 bases, with 18 bases between them. The V gene's germline CDR1 is MDHEN and CDR2 SYDVKM. As DNA, the CDR3 is TGTGCCAGCAGTTTAATAAGAGGAGGGACTAAGGAAGCTTTCTTT. Translating gives CASSLIRGGTKEAFF.

In regard to this clonotype: An end of the junction differs from the germline gene, which may be a read error. This rearrangement joins TRBV12-3 or TRBV12-4 to TRBJ2-5, with 8 bases aligning to TRBD2. This CDR3 has 12 residues. CDR3 nucleotides: TGTGCCAGCAGAGCCTGGGCGGGGGGACCGCGGTTC. Protein: CASRAWAGGPRF.

This clonotype was counted between two and nine times. The chain couples TRBV7-9 to TRBJ2-5; no clear D gene. Trimming left V 1 base short and J 5 bases short, with 11 bases between. The CDR3 is 14 amino acids. Per the germline V gene, CDR1 is SEHNR and CDR2 is FQNEAQ (reference sequence). The DNA of the CDR3 is TGTGCCAGCAGCTTAGGGATAGGCTGGGAGACCCAGTACTTC. The encoded protein is CASSLGIGWETQYF.

The chain couples TRBV19 to TRBJ1-5; D uncertain. This CDR3 region has 13 residues. Per germline, CDR1 LNHDA and CDR2 SQIVND (reference sequence). The V and J ends lost 6 bases and 0 bases respectively, with 6 bases between them. This CDR3 reads CASRDNSNQPQHF. CDR3 DNA sequence: TGTGCCAGTAGGGATAATAGCAATCAGCCCCAGCATTTT.

V and J are TRBV6-6 and TRBJ1-4; TRBD1 aligns across 11 bases. Germline V gene lookup returns CDR1 MNHNY and CDR2 SVGAGI (reference sequence). The CDR3 is 14 amino acids. After removal of 6 bases from V and 8 bases from J, the junction contained 5 bases not matched to a gene. CDR3 sequence reads: CASSRTGGREKLFF. DNA of the CDR3: TGTGCCAGCAGCCGGACAGGGGGCAGAGAAAAACTGTTTTTT.

The table lists this clonotype with many counts. V and J are TRBV12-3 or TRBV12-4 and TRBJ2-3; D not certain. The CDR3 length is 11 residues. Trimming took off 3 bases at V and 6 bases at J, with 4 bases between the two ends. CDR3 loop: CASSFYDTQYF. CDR3 nucleotide sequence: TGTGCCAGCAGTTTCTACGATACGCAGTATTTT.

V usage is TRBV3-1 and J usage is TRBJ2-7; 11 nucleotides line up with TRBD2. V lost 2 bases, J lost 6 bases, and 9 bases stayed unmatched. The CDR3 has 16 residues. CDR1 is LGHDT and CDR2 is YNNKEL in the germline V gene (reference sequence). The CDR3 protein is CASSQSPSGGPAEQYF. CDR3 sequence (DNA): TGTGCCAGCAGCCAATCCCCTAGCGGGGGGCCAGCCGAGCAGTACTTC.

The chain uses TRBV11-2 and TRBJ2-3; weak D call: TRBD1 (6 bases). V lost 3 bases, J lost 6 bases, and 10 bases lay in between. The germline V gene has CDR1 SGHAT and CDR2 FQNNGV. The CDR3 is 13 amino acids. The chain's CDR3 is CASSFGRGDTQYF. The DNA of the CDR3 is TGTGCCAGCAGCTTTGGAAGGGGGGATACGCAGTATTTT.

This clonotype was found a few times. J is TRBJ1-1 and V is TRBV18; 8 nucleotides line up with TRBD1. The CDR3 is 15 amino acids. Germline lookup yields CDR1 KGHSH and CDR2 LQKENI. Trimming cost V 3 bases and J 3 bases; bases outside gene matches: 6. The CDR3 nucleotides are TGTGCCAGCTCACCGCTGACAGGGGCGGACACTGAAGCTTTCTTT. It translates to CASSPLTGADTEAFF.